One and the same sample provided the 24 T cell receptor beta chains below, sequenced in a study of T cells in Graves' hyperthyroidism and ophthalmopathy. RNA transcripts were the template for amplifying TCR beta CDR3 regions. First-round RT-PCR of the TCR CDR3 relied on the HTBI primer set. TCRdb independently ran MiXCR on the multiplex PCR reads; one entry per CDR3 protein. The table has about half a million distinct CDR3 sequences, approximately 20% seen once. Sequenced: blood. These receptors all come from a man aged 35-49 years with Graves' ophthalmopathy.

The V call is TRBV7-9, the J call TRBJ2-2; D gene unclear. The CDR3 runs 13 residues. Looked up from germline, CDR1 is SEHNR and CDR2 is FQNEAQ (reference sequence). The V and J ends lost 4 bases and 5 bases respectively, with 8 bases between them. The CDR3 protein is CASSSRPTGELFF. CDR3 nucleotide sequence: TGTGCCAGCAGCTCCCGACCAACCGGGGAGCTGTTTTTT.

This clonotype was seen a handful of times. V and J are TRBV9 and TRBJ2-7; the D gene is possibly TRBD2 (6 bases). Germline assignment: CDR1 SGDLS and CDR2 YYNGEE. V was shortened by 6 bases and J by 1 base, with 14 bases between the two germline ends. CDR3 length: 14 residues. The CDR3 sequence: CASTRTGTSYEQYF. The CDR3 DNA reads as TGTGCCAGCACCCGTACCGGGACTTCCTACGAGCAGTACTTC.

This clonotype has a count of ten or more. The V call is TRBV7-8, the J call TRBJ2-5; TRBD2 is a possible D gene (6 bases). CDR1 SGHVS and CDR2 FQNEAQ come from the germline V gene. CDR3 size: 13 residues. V was cut by 4 bases and J by 5 bases, with 11 bases left in between. CDR3 sequence reads: CASSSDGGETQYF. CDR3 nucleotide sequence: TGTGCCAGCAGCTCCGATGGGGGGGAGACCCAGTACTTC. The entire variable domain, with the rest obtained from reference TRBV7-8 and TRBJ2-5, is as follows: GAGVSQSPRYKVAKRGQDVALRCDPISGHVSLFWYQQALGQGPEFLTYFQNEAQLDKSGLPSDRFFAERPEGSVSTLKIQRTQQEDSAVYLCASSSDGGETQYFGPGTRLLVL.

This clonotype was found many times. The chain couples TRBV12-5 to TRBJ2-2; TRBD1 might be the D (5 bases). V was cut by 4 bases and J by 1 base, with 7 bases left in between. Germline-derived CDR1 and CDR2 are LGHNT and FRNRAP. CDR3 length: 14 amino acids. In DNA, the CDR3 is TGTGCTAGTGGTTGGGGCCTGAACACCGGGGAGCTGTTTTTT. Protein sequence: CASGWGLNTGELFF.

CDR3 sequence: CASSQGGGVGNIQYF. The CDR3 DNA reads as TGTGCCAGCAGCCAAGGAGGGGGCGTGGGAAACATTCAGTACTTC. V and J are TRBV14 and TRBJ2-4; 7 bases agree with TRBD1. V lost 1 base, J lost 6 bases, and 6 bases stayed unmatched. The CDR3 length is 15 residues. CDR1 and CDR2 from the germline V gene are SGHDN and FVKESK.

The chain recombines TRBV9 with TRBJ2-1, with 9 bases that match TRBD2. This CDR3 has 17 amino acids. After removal of 0 bases from V and 7 bases from J, the junction contained 11 bases not matched to a gene. Germline V CDR1 and CDR2: SGDLS, YYNGEE. This CDR3 reads CASSVAPAGGGENEQFF. The CDR3 DNA sequence: TGTGCCAGCAGCGTAGCCCCTGCGGGAGGGGGTGAAAATGAGCAGTTCTTC.

This clonotype has ten or more counts. V usage is TRBV27 and J usage is TRBJ2-7, with TRBD2 as a possible D gene (5 bases). Germline CDR1 MNHEY, CDR2 SMNVEV (reference sequence). V lost 3 bases, J lost 3 bases, and 12 bases lay in between. The CDR3 consists of 14 residues. The CDR3 DNA sequence: TGTGCCAGCAGTTTGGCCCTCGGGGACTACGAGCAGTACTTC. Its translation is CASSLALGDYEQYF.

This clonotype has only a few counts. The rearrangement links TRBV12-3 or TRBV12-4 to TRBJ1-5; TRBD1 might be the D (5 bases). Trimming removed 6 bases at V and 2 bases at J, with 17 bases between. CDR3 size: 16 residues. This CDR3 reads CASSLRGGSRNQPQHF. DNA for the CDR3: TGTGCCAGCAGCCTCCGGGGGGGGAGTCGCAATCAGCCCCAGCATTTT.

This clonotype has a single count. This chain connects TRBV18 to TRBJ1-5; 10 bases agree with TRBD1. The length of the CDR3 is 15 residues. Germline CDR1 reads KGHSH; CDR2 reads LQKENI. Trimming cost V 5 bases and J 5 bases; bases outside gene matches: 6. The CDR3 is CASSSTGTGDQPQHF. The CDR3 DNA follows: TGTGCCAGCTCATCGACAGGGACAGGGGATCAGCCCCAGCATTTT.

The chain's CDR3 is CASSQEGGLAGGWDTQYF. CDR3 nucleotides: TGTGCCAGCAGCCAAGAAGGAGGACTAGCGGGAGGTTGGGATACGCAGTATTTT. The chain combines TRBV14 with TRBJ2-3; 14 nucleotides agree with TRBD2. This CDR3 has 18 amino acids. From germline, CDR1 is SGHDN and CDR2 FVKESK. V shed 0 bases, J shed 6 bases, and the junction held 8 bases outside the gene matches.

This clonotype was recorded many times. This chain links TRBV7-2 with TRBJ1-1, with 10 positions matching TRBD1. CDR1 and CDR2 (germline): SGHTA, FQGNSA. V shed 3 bases, J shed 11 bases, and the junction held 9 bases outside the gene matches. This CDR3 has 14 residues. CDR3 residues: CASSFLRDRGAAFF. CDR3 coding DNA: TGTGCCAGCAGCTTCTTGAGGGACAGGGGTGCGGCTTTCTTT.

The genes are TRBV5-1 and TRBJ1-1; the D is unclear. The germline gives CDR1 SGHRS, CDR2 YFSETQ. CDR3 length: 14 amino acids. Trimming stripped 0 bases from V and 3 bases from J, with 9 bases between. CDR3: CASSLVYSDTEAFF. The CDR3 DNA is TGCGCCAGCAGCTTGGTTTACAGTGACACTGAAGCTTTCTTT.

Comment on this clonotype: A much larger clone is a single base away; this may be a read error. V and J are TRBV7-8 and TRBJ2-1; 7 bases are a match to TRBD2. The J call may not be correct, given that the DNA end is closer to TRBJ2-7. Germline assignment: CDR1 SGHVS and CDR2 FQNEAQ. The CDR3 extends over 16 amino acids. CDR3 protein: CASSLAGGVLYNEQYF. In DNA, the CDR3 is TGTGCCAGCAGCTTAGCGGGAGGGGTCCTATACAATGAGCAGTACTTC.

This chain uses TRBV5-1 with TRBJ2-2; 9 bases map to TRBD2. J gave up 10 bases and V 5 bases, and 12 bases lay outside the gene matches. Germline CDR1 SGHRS, CDR2 YFSETQ. CDR3 length equals 15 residues. CDR3 loop: CASSQTVSGGKELFF. The CDR3 coding sequence is TGCGCCAGCAGTCAAACGGTTAGCGGGGGAAAGGAGCTGTTTTTT.

The sample holds a few counts of this clonotype. CDR3 DNA sequence: TGTGCCAGCAGGGGAACGGAGACTCTAAGCTCAGCTTTCTTT. The encoded protein is CASRGTETLSSAFF. The chain uses TRBV7-6 and TRBJ1-1; D is undetermined. Germline CDR1 reads SGHVS; CDR2 reads FNYEAQ. The V gene lost 6 bases and the J gene lost 10 bases, with 21 bases spanning the gap. This CDR3 has 14 residues.

This rearrangement joins TRBV7-3 to TRBJ2-1; D possibly corresponds to TRBD2 (6 bases). The CDR3 sequence is 15 residues long. Looked up from germline, CDR1 is SGHTA and CDR2 is FQGTGA. V was clipped by 5 bases and J by 4 bases, with 15 bases between them. The CDR3 sequence is CASSLTGGGYNEQFF. In DNA form, the CDR3 reads TGTGCCAGCAGCCTCACTGGGGGAGGATACAATGAGCAGTTCTTC.

A few counts support this clonotype. The chain is built from TRBV9 and TRBJ1-3, with D possibly matching TRBD1 (6 bases). V dropped 1 base and J dropped 2 bases, with 7 bases sitting between them. The germline CDR1 and CDR2 sequences are SGDLS and YYNGEE. The CDR3 runs 14 residues. This chain's CDR3 is CASSVQGTGNTIYF. CDR3 DNA sequence: TGTGCCAGCAGCGTACAGGGGACTGGAAACACCATATATTTT.

This clonotype was recorded a few times. The chain couples TRBV9 to TRBJ2-7; 7 bases map to TRBD2. With V trimmed by 0 bases and J by 5 bases, 5 bases remained unmatched. Germline V gives CDR1 SGDLS, CDR2 YYNGEE. This CDR3 is 14 amino acids long. CDR3 coding DNA: TGTGCCAGCAGCGTAGGCGGGAGAGGACACGAGCAGTACTTC. Residues: CASSVGGRGHEQYF.

This clonotype occurred many times. CDR3 bases: TGTGCCAGCAGCTCGACTGGAGATACGCAGTATTTT. Its translation: CASSSTGDTQYF. The chain carries TRBV7-2 and TRBJ2-3; D not resolved. CDR1 is SGHTA and CDR2 is FQGNSA in the germline V gene. This CDR3 region has 12 residues. V lost 4 bases to trimming and J lost 5 bases, with 7 bases between them. Supplemented by reference TRBV7-2 and TRBJ2-3, the full variable domain reads GAGVSQSPSNKVTEKGKDVELRCDPISGHTALYWYRQSLGQGLEFLIYFQGNSAPDKSGLPSDRFSAERTGGSVSTLTIQRTQQEDSAVYLCASSSTGDTQYFGPGTRLTVL.

This clonotype has just a few counts. The J gene is TRBJ1-2, the V gene TRBV5-1; possible D gene TRBD1, 5 bases. The CDR3 spans 15 residues. V was clipped by 0 bases and J by 1 base, with 10 bases between them. CDR1 SGHRS and CDR2 YFSETQ come from the germline V gene. This chain's CDR3 is CASSLAGDFNYGYTF. The CDR3 DNA reads as TGCGCCAGCAGCTTGGCTGGGGACTTTAACTATGGCTACACCTTC.

The chain combines TRBV5-6 with TRBJ1-1, with a weak D call TRBD1 (5 bases). V gave up 4 bases and J gave up 4 bases, with 11 bases separating them. Germline assignment: CDR1 SGHDT and CDR2 YYEEEE. This CDR3 spans 13 amino acids. The CDR3: CASSRWTSTEAFF. The CDR3 DNA reads TGTGCCAGCAGCCGATGGACAAGCACTGAAGCTTTCTTT.

The chain links TRBV20-1 to TRBJ1-1, with D maybe TRBD1 (5 bases). The CDR3 has 15 amino acids. Germline lookup yields CDR1 DFQATT and CDR2 SNEGSKA (reference sequence). The CDR3 loop is CITPGGSAGNTEAFF. The CDR3, as DNA: TGCATAACTCCCGGGGGGTCCGCGGGGAACACTGAAGCTTTCTTT.

The V gene is TRBV7-9, the J gene TRBJ1-1; TRBD1 aligns across 8 bases. The CDR3 is 16 residues long. J lost 0 bases, V lost 5 bases, and 8 bases had no gene match. Germline-derived CDR1 and CDR2 are SEHNR and FQNEAQ (reference sequence). CDR3 in amino acids: CASSDPRGQVNTEAFF. The CDR3 nucleotides are TGTGCCAGCAGCGACCCCAGGGGGCAGGTGAACACTGAAGCTTTCTTT.

This clonotype appeared many times. The gene calls are TRBV2 and TRBJ2-5; D unclear. Trimming shortened V by 6 bases and J by 9 bases, and 14 bases separated the two germline ends. This CDR3 is built from 12 residues. CDR1 and CDR2 (germline): SNHLY, FYNNEI. CDR3 nucleotides: TGTGCCAGCAGCGAGCTTAGTAGGGCCCAGTACTTC. Translating gives CASSELSRAQYF.